The 21 T cell receptor beta chains listed next were all sequenced from one sample in a study of tumor and adjacent non-tumor tissue in lung cancer. No cell sorting was done before RNA was extracted from the tissue. A modified ARM-PCR protocol with three rounds of nested PCR amplified TCRbeta. MiXCR was run by TCRdb on the multiplex PCR reads, yielding one entry per CDR3 protein. The sample has around 140,000 distinct CDR3 sequences; around 67% are singletons. Sequencing was carried out using lung tumor tissue. Receptor source: a man aged 55 to 70 with small cell lung cancer.

Turning to this clonotype: This sequence may be a read error, since a much larger clone differs from it by one base. The V and J genes are TRBV4-1 and TRBJ2-4; D is unclear. Per the germline V gene, CDR1 is MGHRA and CDR2 is YSYEKL. This CDR3 contains 16 residues. The CDR3 loop is CASSQDGRIAKDIQYF. In nucleotides, the CDR3 is TGCGCCAGCAGCCAAGATGGGCGGATAGCCAAAGACATTCAGTACTTC.

This clonotype occurred many times. The gene calls are TRBV5-6 and TRBJ2-2; unclear D gene. V lost 0 bases and J lost 2, with 8 bases in between. Germline lookup yields CDR1 SGHDT and CDR2 YYEEEE. This CDR3 contains 15 residues. The CDR3 is CASSLVRLNTGELFF. The DNA for the CDR3 is TGTGCCAGCAGCTTGGTCAGACTCAACACCGGGGAGCTGTTTTTT. Supplemented by reference TRBV5-6 and TRBJ2-2, the full variable domain reads DAGVTQSPTHLIKTRGQQVTLRCSPKSGHDTVSWYQQALGQGPQFIFQYYEEEERQRGNFPDRFSGHQFPNYSSELNVNALLLGDSALYLCASSLVRLNTGELFFGEGSRLTVL.

Regarding this clonotype: One base away lies a much larger clone, so this may be a sequencing read error. This rearrangement joins TRBV6-5 to TRBJ2-1; the match to TRBD2 covers 8 bases. This CDR3 contains 12 residues. The V gene's germline CDR1 is MNHEY and CDR2 SVGAGI. V trimming: 11 bases; J trimming: 9 bases; junction bases outside the gene matches: 9. This CDR3 is CAVLTSDPEQFF. CDR3 nucleotide sequence: TGTGCCGTGTTGACTAGCGATCCTGAGCAGTTCTTC.

Details on this clonotype: Its ends do not fully match the called genes, so a read error is possible. The chain links TRBV4-1 to TRBJ1-2; D gene ambiguous. Per germline, CDR1 MGHRA and CDR2 YSYEKL. This CDR3 comprises 14 residues. The CDR3 nucleotides read TGCGCCTGCAGCCTCGTTGGGCGGGACTATGGCTACACCTTC. Translating gives CACSLVGRDYGYTF.

The V and J genes are TRBV20-1 and TRBJ2-1, with D hard to call. The V gene lost 3 bases and the J gene lost 11 bases, with 14 bases spanning the gap. The germline V gene has CDR1 DFQATT and CDR2 SNEGSKA (reference sequence). The CDR3 length is 12 residues. CDR3 coding DNA: TGCAGTGCTAGGTCTGCTCTTAATAAGCAGTTCTTC. This encodes CSARSALNKQFF.

Comment on this clonotype: This may be a read error: a much more frequent sequence differs by one nucleotide. The CDR3 does not close with the conserved phenylalanine or tryptophan, likely indicating a read error. The chain couples TRBV20-1 to TRBJ2-5, with D perhaps matching TRBD1 (6 bases). This CDR3 is built from 12 residues. CDR1 DFQATT and CDR2 SNEGSKA come from the germline V gene (reference sequence). Trimming took 0 bases from V and 5 from J, leaving 7 bases between them. The CDR3 loop reads CSARDQGETQYI. The CDR3, as DNA: TGCAGTGCTAGAGATCAGGGGGAGACCCAGTACATC.

A remark on this clonotype: The germline gene is not matched at one end of the junction; a read error may be the cause. CDR3 amino acids: CAGSRGGGPYGYTF. CDR3 DNA sequence: TGTGCCGGCAGCAGGGGAGGTGGACCTTATGGTTACACCTTC. The J gene is TRBJ1-2, the V gene TRBV6-2 or TRBV6-3; TRBD1 is a possible D gene (6 bases). The germline CDR1 and CDR2 sequences are MNHEY and SVGEGT. The length of the CDR3 is 14 residues.

The chain uses TRBV14 and TRBJ2-3, with D perhaps matching TRBD2 (6 bases). This CDR3 is 14 amino acids long. V lost 0 bases and J 6 bases, leaving 10 bases between the germline ends. In germline, CDR1 is SGHDN, CDR2 FVKESK. CDR3: CASSQDLAGDTQYF. The CDR3 DNA reads as TGTGCCAGCAGCCAAGATCTGGCGGGGGATACGCAGTATTTT.

In its sample, this clonotype was seen once. This could be a read error, since a much larger clone is one nucleotide away. This sequence joins TRBV4-2 and TRBJ2-1; D not certain. The germline gives CDR1 LGHNA, CDR2 YNFKEQ. This CDR3 contains 12 residues. Here the CDR3 DNA reads TGTGCCAGCAGACAAGCATCCATGGCTCAGTTCTTC. This translates into CASRQASMAQFF.

On this clonotype: This may be a read error: a much more frequent sequence differs by one nucleotide. This chain uses TRBV20-1 with TRBJ1-1, with D possibly matching TRBD1 (6 bases). Germline V gives CDR1 DFQATT, CDR2 SNEGSKA (reference sequence). Trimming removed 3 bases from V and 4 bases from J, with 15 bases in between. The CDR3 is 14 amino acids. CDR3 amino acids: CSASRGIGGTEAFF. The CDR3 coding sequence is TGCAGTGCTAGCCGAGGAATAGGGGGCACTGAAGCTTTCTTT.

This clonotype was observed many times. The chain has TRBV11-2 and TRBJ1-6; D is unresolved. Trimming took 5 bases from V and 7 from J, leaving 15 bases between them. This CDR3 is built from 15 residues. Per the germline V gene, CDR1 is SGHAT and CDR2 is FQNNGV. CDR3 nucleotides: TGTGCCAGCAGCAGGGCCTGGGCCTTCAATTCACCCCTCCACTTT. Amino acid sequence: CASSRAWAFNSPLHF.

The chain carries TRBV6-1 and TRBJ2-5, with D possibly being TRBD1 or TRBD2 (5 bases each). The germline V gene has CDR1 MNHNS and CDR2 SASEGT. This CDR3 region has 13 residues. V lost 7 bases to trimming and J lost 1 base, with 10 bases between them. The CDR3 sequence is CASTREPQETQYF. In nucleotides, the CDR3 is TGTGCCAGCACCAGGGAGCCCCAAGAGACCCAGTACTTC.

Concerning this clonotype: A much larger clone lies a single base off, so this may be a read error. This chain connects TRBV6-1 to TRBJ2-1; 9 nucleotides align to TRBD1. The V gene's germline CDR1 is MNHNS and CDR2 SASEGT. The CDR3 sequence is 18 residues long. The CDR3 DNA follows: TGTGCCAGCAGTGAGGCTTCCCCCTTTTGGGACAGGGCCAATGAGCAGCTCTTC. The encoded protein is CASSEASPFWDRANEQLF.

With respect to this clonotype: This may arise from a read error, as a much more abundant clone is one base away. The V gene is TRBV12-3 or TRBV12-4, the J gene TRBJ2-1, with TRBD2 matching over 9 bases. The CDR3 spans 14 residues. CDR3 protein: CASRISGGFNVQFF. The CDR3 coding sequence is TGTGCCAGCAGAATTAGCGGGGGCTTCAATGTGCAGTTCTTC.

A note on this clonotype: This sequence may be a read error, since a much larger clone differs from it by one base. This rearrangement joins TRBV12-3 or TRBV12-4 to TRBJ2-1, with 16 bases identical to TRBD2. CDR3 length: 16 amino acids. The CDR3 here is CAGRMGLAGGYNEQFF. The CDR3 DNA sequence: TGTGCCGGCAGGATGGGACTAGCGGGAGGGTACAATGAGCAGTTCTTC.

As to this clonotype: No conserved phenylalanine or tryptophan ends this CDR3, so it is likely a read error. This rearrangement joins TRBV29-1 to TRBJ1-1; tentative D call: TRBD1 (5 bases). V was clipped by 4 bases and J by 4 bases, with 13 bases between them. Germline lookup yields CDR1 SQVTM and CDR2 ANQGSEA. This CDR3 spans 13 amino acids. CDR3 DNA sequence: TGCAGCGTTGTTAAAGGGGTAAGCACTGAAGCTTTCTAT. It encodes CSVVKGVSTEAFY.

The chain recombines TRBV7-9 with TRBJ1-1; perhaps TRBD1 as D (5 bases). The germline V gene has CDR1 SEHNR and CDR2 FQNEAQ (reference sequence). The CDR3 covers 14 residues. The V gene lost 6 bases and the J gene lost 7 bases, with 18 bases spanning the gap. CDR3 amino acids: CASSFPGRVGEAFF. The CDR3 DNA sequence: TGTGCCAGCAGTTTCCCCGGCAGGGTGGGTGAAGCTTTCTTT.

This clonotype appeared a single time. Lacking the conserved final phenylalanine or tryptophan, this CDR3 likely reflects a read error. The chain recombines TRBV11-1 with TRBJ2-2, with 7 bases that match TRBD1. The V and J ends lost 5 bases and 4 bases, in that order; junction bases with no gene match: 13. CDR1 is SGHAT and CDR2 is FQDESV in the germline V gene (reference sequence). The CDR3 covers 17 residues. This CDR3 reads CASSLGGSLLATGELFL. The DNA of the CDR3 is TGTGCCAGCAGCCTAGGGGGCAGTTTATTAGCCACCGGGGAGCTGTTTTTA.

The chain has TRBV29-1 and TRBJ2-1; D unclear. V lost 7 bases and J 4 bases, leaving 5 bases between the germline ends. Germline V gene sequence: CDR1 SQVTM, CDR2 ANQGSEA. The CDR3 consists of 10 residues. The CDR3 nucleotides read TGCAGCGCCGGGTACAATGAGCAGTTCTTC. This encodes CSAGYNEQFF.

The gene calls are TRBV12-3 or TRBV12-4 and TRBJ2-1; 7 bases are a match to TRBD2. The V segment lost 4 bases and the J segment 8 bases; nucleotides outside the gene matches: 8. The CDR3 consists of 14 residues. The CDR3 reads CASSSLGAGDEQFF. The CDR3, as DNA: TGTGCCAGCAGTTCATTAGGGGCGGGGGATGAGCAGTTCTTC.

The chain has TRBV20-1 and TRBJ2-7; tentative D call: TRBD1 (5 bases). The germline gives CDR1 DFQATT, CDR2 SNEGSKA (reference sequence). CDR3 size: 14 residues. Trimming stripped 1 base from V and 7 bases from J, with 17 bases between. The CDR3 loop reads CSARALQGAEEQYV. CDR3 bases: TGCAGTGCTAGAGCGCTTCAGGGTGCTGAAGAGCAGTACGTC.